A single sample gave rise to the 23 T cell receptor beta chains below, sequenced in a study of T cell clonality in common variable immunodeficiency. The repertoire was sequenced with immunoSEQ multiplex PCR; TCRdb's copy has only in-frame clones and lacks some. The data list more than 30,000 clones, none observed once; about 0.86% falls to the top ten. The sample was peripheral blood mononuclear cells. The receptors here all came from a person between 18 and 69 years old in good health.

This clone was picked up many times. The read falls 3 residues short of the CDR3 end, and the missing part is taken from the germline J gene. The chain joins TRBV5-4 to TRBJ2-7; no clear D. Germline CDR1 SGHNT, CDR2 YYREEE (reference sequence). This CDR3 is built from 14 residues. V was clipped by 5 bases and J by 2 bases, with 14 bases between them. The CDR3 here is CASSNPRPPYEQYF. The part of the CDR3 DNA that was read is TGTGCCAGCAGTAACCCCAGGCCTCCCTACGAG.

This clone showed up many times. The CDR3 end falls 3 residues outside the read, so it is completed with the germline J gene. The chain uses TRBV7-2 and TRBJ1-2; 7 nucleotides align to TRBD1. Germline values: CDR1 SGHTA, CDR2 FQGNSA. Trimming at V came to 1 base and at J to 5 bases, leaving 4 bases not matched to a gene. The CDR3 runs 14 residues. The sequenced part of the CDR3 DNA is TGTGCCAGCAGCTTAGAGGGCAGGGGGTATGGC. Translation gives CASSLEGRGYG. The full CDR3 is CASSLEGRGYGYTF.

A remark on this clone: The CDR3 end is not reached by the read, which stops 3 residues before it; the germline J gene fills it in. V gene TRBV19 combines with J gene TRBJ1-3; 7 bases are shared with TRBD1. The CDR3 is made up of 17 amino acids. In germline, CDR1 is LNHDA, CDR2 SQIVND (reference sequence). After removal of 4 bases from V and 0 bases from J, the junction contained 9 bases not matched to a gene. Partial CDR3 DNA: TGTGCCAGTAGTAGAGATAGAGGACAGGTCTCTGGAAACACC. Translation gives CASSRDRGQVSGNT. The CDR3 in its entirety is CASSRDRGQVSGNTIYF.

This clone was observed at least ten times. The CDR3 end falls 3 residues outside the read, so it is completed with the germline J gene. The chain joins TRBV20-1 to TRBJ2-1; D not certain. The germline V gene encodes CDR1 DFQATT and CDR2 SNEGSKA (reference sequence). The CDR3 has 13 amino acids. V lost 4 bases to trimming and J lost 0 bases, with 7 bases between them. Here the CDR3 reads CSANSFSYNEQFF. The sequenced part of the CDR3 DNA is TGCAGTGCTAATAGCTTCTCCTACAATGAG.

In its sample, this clone was seen many times. The read comes to an end 3 residues before the CDR3 does, leaving the germline J gene to fill in the end. The chain carries TRBV18 and TRBJ2-7; 10 nucleotides align to TRBD2. This CDR3 spans 16 amino acids. V was clipped by 2 bases and J by 6 bases; unmatched bases: 10. Germline values: CDR1 KGHSH, CDR2 LQKENI. The sequenced CDR3 bases are TGTGCCAGCTCACCAAGGCCAGCGGGAGGGCCGAGCGAG. Its translation is CASSPRPAGGPSE. In full, the CDR3 reads CASSPRPAGGPSEQYF.

This clone was detected many times. The CDR3 is CSASPRGSTDTQYF. The CDR3 DNA, read in part, is TGCAGTGCTAGCCCACGGGGTAGCACAGATACG. The V call is TRBV20-1, the J call TRBJ2-3; tentatively, D is TRBD2 (5 bases). Read data end 3 residues before the CDR3 end; the end is taken from the germline J gene. CDR1 and CDR2 (germline): DFQATT, SNEGSKA (reference sequence). Deletions cut 3 bases from V and 0 bases from J, with 10 bases between. This CDR3 comprises 14 residues.

This clone came up many times. The sequenced fragment ends 3 residues before the CDR3 boundary, so the rest is inferred from the germline J gene. The V call is TRBV2, the J call TRBJ2-1, with 10 bases identical to TRBD2. The CDR3 is made up of 18 amino acids. After removal of 7 bases from V and 0 bases from J, the junction contained 12 bases not matched to a gene. Germline V gene lookup returns CDR1 SNHLY and CDR2 FYNNEI. The CDR3 is CASIKRYSGGNSYNEQFF. Incomplete CDR3 DNA: TGTGCCAGCATCAAGAGGTATAGCGGGGGGAACTCCTACAATGAG.

This clone was picked up many times. The read stops 3 residues short of the end of the CDR3; the missing end is completed from the germline J gene. The J gene is TRBJ2-2, the V gene TRBV7-9; unclear D gene. The CDR3 is 12 residues long. Trimming took off 0 bases at V and 8 bases at J, with 4 bases between the two ends. Germline loops: CDR1 SEHNR, CDR2 FQNEAQ (reference sequence). The sequenced part of the CDR3 DNA is TGTGCCAGCAGCTTAGCTCCGGGGGAG. The encoded protein is CASSLAPGE. Given in full, the CDR3 is CASSLAPGELFF.

Many counts were recorded for this clone. Coverage ceases 3 residues before the CDR3 finishes, and the germline J gene fills in the end. The rearrangement links TRBV6-1 to TRBJ1-5; no reliable D call. The CDR3 consists of 14 residues. Trimming stripped 0 bases from V and 7 bases from J, with 10 bases between. Germline lookup yields CDR1 MNHNS and CDR2 SASEGT. The CDR3 region is CASSEARPGQPQHF. The CDR3 bases that were read are TGTGCCAGCAGTGAAGCACGGCCGGGGCAGCCC.

This clone has at least ten counts. The CDR3 end lies 3 residues beyond the end of the read and is filled in from the germline J gene. The J gene is TRBJ2-3, the V gene TRBV12-3 or TRBV12-4; D possibly corresponds to TRBD2 (5 bases). CDR3 length: 14 amino acids. Trimming took 5 bases from V and 6 from J, leaving 15 bases between them. CDR3 DNA, as far as it was read: TGTGCCAGCAGTCCGGGTTCGGGGTGGGATACG. Translation: CASSPGSGWDT. The CDR3 in full is CASSPGSGWDTQYF.

Of note for this clone: Relative to the germline gene, one junction end is altered; a read error may explain this. The read gets to within 3 residues of the CDR3 end, and the germline J gene fills in the rest. The rearrangement joins TRBV7-2 to TRBJ2-5; no clear D. The CDR3 loop spans 12 amino acids. Germline lookup yields CDR1 SGHTA and CDR2 FQGNSA. CDR3 DNA, as far as it was read: TGTGCCAGCAGTTTAGAACGGGAGACC. Its translation is CASSLERET. The full CDR3 is CASSLERETQYF.

This clone was observed a few times. One junction end disagrees with the germline gene, perhaps due to a read error. The CDR3 end falls 3 residues outside the read, so it is completed with the germline J gene. The chain uses TRBV7-9 and TRBJ2-3; D may be TRBD1 (6 bases). The germline CDR1 and CDR2 sequences are SEHNR and FQNEAQ (reference sequence). The CDR3 spans 14 residues. CDR3 bases read: TGTTCCAGCAGCTTATCAGGGGCCGGGGAGACG. This translates into CSSSLSGAGET. The full CDR3 sequence reads CSSSLSGAGETQYF.

This clone has a count of ten or more. CDR3 residues: CASSVIQGVSSYEQYF. The part of the CDR3 DNA that was read is TGTGCCAGCAGTGTCATACAGGGGGTTAGCTCCTACGAG. The gene calls are TRBV6-1 and TRBJ2-7; 8 positions match TRBD1. The CDR3 goes on 3 residues after the read ends, and that part is filled in from the germline J gene. Germline V gives CDR1 MNHNS, CDR2 SASEGT. With V trimmed by 4 bases and J by 0 bases, 8 bases remained unmatched. This CDR3 is 16 amino acids long.

This clone was detected many times. From the germline J gene comes the end of the CDR3, since the read stops 3 residues before it. The chain employs TRBV18 and TRBJ1-2; 8 bases map to TRBD1. The V gene end was trimmed by 4 bases and the J gene end by 5 bases; junction bases not matched to a gene: 12. Germline CDR1 is KGHSH and CDR2 is LQKENI. The CDR3 runs to 16 residues. The CDR3 sequence: CASSQDAGTGGYGYTF. The DNA read from the CDR3 is TGTGCCAGCTCACAGGACGCCGGGACAGGAGGGTATGGC. Full variable domain (outside the CDR3, taken from reference TRBV18 and TRBJ1-2): NAGVMQNPRHLVRRRGQEARLRCSPMKGHSHVYWYRQLPEEGLKFMVYLQKENIIDESGMPKERFSAEFPKEGPSILRIQQVVRGDSAAYFCASSQDAGTGGYGYTFGSGTRLTVV.

A note on this clone: Read coverage stops 3 residues before the CDR3 terminus; the germline J gene supplies the remainder. The J gene is TRBJ2-3, the V gene TRBV5-1, with D perhaps matching TRBD2 (5 bases). The CDR3 extends over 17 amino acids. Germline CDR1 SGHRS, CDR2 YFSETQ. Trimming pared 4 bases from V and 0 bases from J, leaving 18 bases between. The CDR3 sequence: CASSNAITRGSTDTQYF. The sequenced CDR3 bases are TGCGCCAGCAGCAACGCTATAACCCGCGGGAGCACAGATACG.

This clone counts as medium-sized (0.01 to 0.1%). The CDR3 end is not reached by the read, which stops 3 residues before it; the germline J gene fills it in. The chain carries TRBV6-2 or TRBV6-3 and TRBJ1-1; 7 bases map to TRBD1. CDR3 length equals 15 residues. Germline V gene lookup returns CDR1 MNHEY and CDR2 SVGEGT. Trimming took 5 bases from V and 2 from J; bases not matched to a gene: 8. CDR3 protein: CASSGRQGGNTEAFF. The part of the CDR3 DNA that was read is TGTGCCAGCAGTGGAAGACAGGGAGGTAACACTGAA.

This clone has ten or more counts. Sequencing ends 3 residues short of the CDR3 end; the germline J gene provides the rest. The J gene is TRBJ2-3, the V gene TRBV11-3, with 7 bases identical to TRBD1. In germline, CDR1 is SGHNT, CDR2 YENEEA. With 5 bases clipped from V and 2 bases from J, the junction kept 1 base outside the gene matches. The CDR3 loop spans 13 amino acids. The CDR3 sequence is CASSQGVTDTQYF. CDR3 DNA (partial): TGTGCCAGCAGCCAGGGGGTCACAGATACG.

This clone was counted at least ten times. The read comes to an end 3 residues before the CDR3 does, leaving the germline J gene to fill in the end. The rearrangement links TRBV10-3 to TRBJ2-1; TRBD1 matches at 8 bases. From germline, CDR1 is ENHRY and CDR2 SYGVKD. Losses at the gene ends were 6 bases for V and 6 bases for J; bases not matched to a gene: 7. This CDR3 has 14 residues. The CDR3 loop is CAISSPGQVNEQFF. The part of the CDR3 DNA that was read is TGTGCCATCAGCTCTCCGGGACAGGTCAATGAG.

This clone was picked up many times. The read gets to within 3 residues of the CDR3 end, and the germline J gene fills in the rest. The chain combines TRBV20-1 with TRBJ2-7; 9 bases align to TRBD2. The CDR3 contains 14 residues. V shed 6 bases, J shed 5 bases, and the junction held 11 bases outside the gene matches. Per germline, CDR1 DFQATT and CDR2 SNEGSKA (reference sequence). CDR3 DNA, as far as it was read: TGCAGTGCCATCCGACTAGCGGAGAACCACGAG. It yields the protein CSAIRLAENHE. The whole CDR3 reads CSAIRLAENHEQYF.

This clone has ten or more counts. Read sequence stops 3 residues before the CDR3 end, and the germline J gene provides the missing end. This chain connects TRBV12-5 to TRBJ2-1, with TRBD1 matching 8 bases. Germline CDR1 and CDR2: LGHNT and FRNRAP. The CDR3 spans 18 residues. Trimming took 2 bases from V and 3 from J; bases not matched to a gene: 12. Partial CDR3 DNA: TGTGCTAGTGGTTTGAGGTACGTGGGACAGGATCACTACAATGAG. Its translation is CASGLRYVGQDHYNE. The full CDR3 reads CASGLRYVGQDHYNEQFF.

This clone was detected ten times or more. The read comes to an end 3 residues before the CDR3 does, leaving the germline J gene to fill in the end. V usage is TRBV30 and J usage is TRBJ2-7, with TRBD2 as a possible D gene (7 bases). The CDR3 sequence is 16 residues long. The V end was cut by 2 bases, the J end by 0 bases, with 17 bases between. The V gene's germline CDR1 is GTSNPN and CDR2 SVGIG (reference sequence). The CDR3 bases that were read are TGTGCCTGGAGTCCTCTTAGGGGGGGAAGCTCCTACGAG. Translation gives CAWSPLRGGSSYE. The whole CDR3 sequence is CAWSPLRGGSSYEQYF. Drawing the rest from reference TRBV30 and TRBJ2-7, the complete variable domain is SQTIHQWPATLVQPVGSPLSLECTVEGTSNPNLYWYRQAAGRGLQLLFYSVGIGQISSEVPQNLSASRPQDRQFILSSKKLLLSDSGFYLCAWSPLRGGSSYEQYFGPGTRLTVT.

This clone came up many times. The sequence runs out 3 residues before the end of the CDR3; the remainder is reconstructed from the germline J gene. The chain uses TRBV19 and TRBJ2-1, with 14 bases lining up with TRBD2. Germline V gene lookup returns CDR1 LNHDA and CDR2 SQIVND (reference sequence). The CDR3 length is 15 residues. V trimming: 4 bases; J trimming: 6 bases; junction bases outside the gene matches: 2. CDR3 bases read: TGTGCCAGTAGTACAGGACTAGCGGGGGGCAATGAG. Amino acids: CASSTGLAGGNE. The CDR3 in its entirety is CASSTGLAGGNEQFF.

There are many counts of this clone. The missing CDR3 end, 3 residues past where the read stops, is filled in from the germline J gene. The chain combines TRBV10-1 with TRBJ2-1, with D possibly matching TRBD2 (6 bases). CDR1 is WNHNN and CDR2 is SYGVQD in the germline V gene (reference sequence). CDR3 size: 15 residues. The V end lost 5 bases, the J end lost 7 bases, and 18 bases lay between the germline ends. Incomplete CDR3 DNA: TGCGCCAGCAGTAGGCATGGGGCGGAGGGAAATGAG. Its translation: CASSRHGAEGNE. From start to end, the CDR3 is CASSRHGAEGNEQFF.